Each of the 31 T cell receptor beta chains below was sequenced from the same sample in a study of tumor-infiltrating lymphocytes in localized non-small cell lung cancer. Assay: immunoSEQ multiplex PCR; the TCRdb copy retains only in-frame clones and omits some. Among around 13,000 clones listed, 75% to 90% were seen once. The sequencing input was uninvolved lung tissue not adjacent to the tumor. The receptor source for this set is a human donor with non-small cell lung cancer.

The chain employs TRBV28 and TRBJ1-2; TRBD1 is a possible D gene (5 bases). Deletions cut 2 bases from V and 4 bases from J, with 14 bases between. The CDR3 spans 15 residues. CDR1 MDHEN and CDR2 SYDVKM come from the germline V gene. The CDR3 reads CASSLRPQGPYGYTF. CDR3 bases: TGTGCCAGCAGTTTACGACCTCAGGGTCCCTATGGCTACACCTTC.

The chain links TRBV19 to TRBJ1-2, with TRBD1 identical over 10 bases. J lost 6 bases, V lost 5 bases, and 9 bases had no gene match. Germline CDR1 and CDR2: LNHDA and SQIVND (reference sequence). CDR3 length: 15 residues. The CDR3 is CASSGSGTGVDGYTF. The DNA of the CDR3 is TGTGCCAGTAGTGGTTCCGGGACAGGGGTTGATGGCTACACCTTC. Variable domain in full (rest from reference TRBV19 and TRBJ1-2): DGGITQSPKYLFRKEGQNVTLSCEQNLNHDAMYWYRQDPGQGLRLIYYSQIVNDFQKGDIAEGYSVSREKKESFPLTVTSAQKNPTAFYLCASSGSGTGVDGYTFGSGTRLTVV.

V gene TRBV7-9 combines with J gene TRBJ2-7; D may be TRBD1 (6 bases). The CDR3 is 14 amino acids. Trimming removed 5 bases from V and 0 bases from J, with 11 bases in between. CDR1 is SEHNR and CDR2 is FQNEAQ in the germline V gene (reference sequence). CDR3 DNA: TGTGCCAGCAGCCGGGACACCACCTCCTACGAGCAGTACTTC. Encoded protein: CASSRDTTSYEQYF. Full variable domain (rest looked up from reference TRBV7-9 and TRBJ2-7): DTGVSQNPRHKITKRGQNVTFRCDPISEHNRLYWYRQTLGQGPEFLTYFQNEAQLEKSRLLSDRFSAERPKGSFSTLEIQRTEQGDSAMYLCASSRDTTSYEQYFGPGTRLTVT.

The chain employs TRBV15 and TRBJ2-7; weak D call: TRBD2 (6 bases). V was pared by 0 bases and J by 2 bases, with 11 bases between. In germline, CDR1 is LNHNV, CDR2 YYDKDF (reference sequence). CDR3 size: 15 residues. DNA of the CDR3: TGTGCCACCAGCAGAGATCGCGGCGGGACCTACGAGCAGTACTTC. This encodes CATSRDRGGTYEQYF.

The V and J genes are TRBV7-9 and TRBJ2-7, with D tentatively TRBD1 or TRBD2 (5 bases each). This CDR3 has 12 amino acids. The V end was cut by 5 bases, the J end by 3 bases, with 8 bases between. Looked up from germline, CDR1 is SEHNR and CDR2 is FQNEAQ (reference sequence). This chain's CDR3 is CASSPGGYEQYF. The CDR3 coding sequence is TGTGCCAGCAGCCCTGGGGGCTACGAGCAGTACTTC.

This clone was observed once. The CDR3 reads CASGRYPGELFF. In DNA, the CDR3 is TGCGCCAGTGGAAGGTATCCCGGGGAGCTGTTTTTT. V usage is TRBV10-1 and J usage is TRBJ2-2; D gene ambiguous. The CDR3 runs 12 residues. CDR1 is WNHNN and CDR2 is SYGVQD in the germline V gene (reference sequence). Trimming stripped 9 bases from V and 6 bases from J, with 11 bases between.

The chain is built from TRBV7-9 and TRBJ2-3; unclear D gene. Germline values: CDR1 SEHNR, CDR2 FQNEAQ (reference sequence). Trimming shortened V by 1 base and J by 9 bases, and 23 bases separated the two germline ends. This CDR3 comprises 17 residues. CDR3 sequence (DNA): TGTGCCAGCAGCTTAGATCGTGGTTTCGAGATCCGGAGAACGCAGTATTTT. Its translation is CASSLDRGFEIRRTQYF.

This clone appeared once. The V call is TRBV5-1, the J call TRBJ2-5; D might be TRBD1 or TRBD2, each matching 5 bases. The CDR3 runs 13 residues. Trimming cost V 0 bases and J 3 bases, with 6 bases left between them. The germline V gene encodes CDR1 SGHRS and CDR2 YFSETQ. CDR3 protein: CASSLGGKETQYF. CDR3 DNA sequence: TGCGCCAGCAGCTTGGGGGGGAAAGAGACCCAGTACTTC.

The V call is TRBV5-1, the J call TRBJ2-5; 10 bases line up with TRBD1. Germline lookup yields CDR1 SGHRS and CDR2 YFSETQ. This CDR3 has 16 amino acids. After removal of 4 bases from V and 2 bases from J, the junction contained 8 bases not matched to a gene. The CDR3 region is CASSPGTGATQETQYF. The DNA of the CDR3 is TGCGCCAGCAGCCCCGGGACAGGGGCCACTCAAGAGACCCAGTACTTC.

This sequence joins TRBV6-5 and TRBJ2-3; tentatively, D is TRBD1 or TRBD2 (6 bases each). V was clipped by 7 bases and J by 2 bases, with 13 bases between them. Per the germline V gene, CDR1 is MNHEY and CDR2 is SVGAGI. This CDR3 is 14 amino acids long. CDR3 residues: CASTQGRTTDTQYF. CDR3 coding DNA: TGTGCCAGCACCCAGGGGAGGACCACAGATACGCAGTATTTT.

V usage is TRBV27 and J usage is TRBJ1-6; possibly TRBD1 for D (6 bases). CDR3 length equals 14 residues. V lost 8 bases to trimming and J lost 10 bases, with 18 bases between them. The V gene's germline CDR1 is MNHEY and CDR2 SMNVEV (reference sequence). For the CDR3, the DNA is TGTGCCAGCGCCCAGACAGGTTTCGGATCACCCCTCCACTTT. As protein: CASAQTGFGSPLHF.

This clone rates as medium-sized. The J gene is TRBJ1-3, the V gene TRBV7-6, with D possibly matching TRBD1 (5 bases). From germline, CDR1 is SGHVS and CDR2 FNYEAQ. The ends were cut back, 3 bases at V and 0 bases at J, with 9 bases in the middle. CDR3 length equals 15 residues. For the CDR3, the DNA is TGTGCCAGCAGCTTGGACACCAACTCTGGAAACACCATATATTTT. It translates to CASSLDTNSGNTIYF. The full variable domain, with the rest looked up from reference TRBV7-6 and TRBJ1-3, is GAGVSQSPRYKVTKRGQDVALRCDPISGHVSLYWYRQALGQGPEFLTYFNYEAQQDKSGLPNDRFSAERPEGSISTLTIQRTEQRDSAMYRCASSLDTNSGNTIYFGEGSWLTVV.

This clone was detected a few times. The chain links TRBV6-6 to TRBJ2-7; 7 bases align to TRBD1. The V gene's germline CDR1 is MNHNY and CDR2 SVGAGI (reference sequence). Trimming cost V 6 bases and J 3 bases; bases outside gene matches: 11. This CDR3 region has 15 residues. As DNA, the CDR3 is TGTGCCAGCAGCGCTAACAGGGGTGGGAACTACGAGCAGTACTTC. Amino acids: CASSANRGGNYEQYF.

V usage is TRBV10-2 and J usage is TRBJ2-3; 14 bases are a match to TRBD2. Germline values: CDR1 WSHSY, CDR2 SAAADI. The trim removed 3 bases at V and 4 bases at J, leaving 3 bases unmatched. The CDR3 contains 16 residues. The CDR3 protein is CASSDPGLAGADTQYF. In nucleotides, the CDR3 is TGCGCCAGCAGTGACCCGGGACTAGCGGGGGCAGATACGCAGTATTTT.

The chain uses TRBV6-1 and TRBJ1-1; D is unresolved. This CDR3 has 12 residues. CDR1 is MNHNS, CDR2 SASEGT, per germline. This CDR3 reads CGAGARGTEAFF. The CDR3 DNA is TGTGGGGCCGGAGCTCGTGGCACTGAAGCTTTCTTT.

This clone was detected a few times. This chain joins TRBV11-2 and TRBJ2-7; D may correspond to TRBD1 or TRBD2 (5 bases each). Germline V CDR1 and CDR2: SGHAT, FQNNGV. With 5 bases removed from V and 3 bases from J, the gap between germline ends came to 11 bases. This CDR3 contains 13 residues. The CDR3 protein is CASSRDGYYEQYF. The CDR3 DNA reads as TGTGCCAGCAGCCGGGACGGTTACTACGAGCAGTACTTC.

The chain combines TRBV6-1 with TRBJ2-1; no clear D gene. The CDR3 contains 15 residues. CDR1 is MNHNS and CDR2 is SASEGT in the germline V gene. The V gene lost 4 bases and the J gene lost 3 bases, with 13 bases spanning the gap. DNA of the CDR3: TGTGCCAGCAGTGCTGCTGACTCGGACTACAATGAGCAGTTCTTC. Amino acid sequence: CASSAADSDYNEQFF.

This chain connects TRBV6-5 to TRBJ2-5, with 9 nucleotides matching TRBD1. Germline V lookup: CDR1 MNHEY, CDR2 SVGAGI. This CDR3 is 16 amino acids long. The ends lost 2 bases at V and 3 bases at J; junction bases unmatched: 7. CDR3 loop: CASSYITGGAEETQYF. The CDR3 DNA sequence: TGTGCCAGCAGTTACATAACAGGGGGCGCCGAAGAGACCCAGTACTTC.

This chain joins TRBV5-1 and TRBJ2-2; 7 bases line up with TRBD2. The CDR3 sequence is 16 residues long. The germline CDR1 and CDR2 sequences are SGHRS and YFSETQ. With 5 bases clipped from V and 6 bases from J, the junction kept 13 bases outside the gene matches. This chain's CDR3 is CASRSGGRVESGELFF. The CDR3 DNA follows: TGCGCCAGCAGATCGGGGGGAAGGGTTGAGTCCGGGGAGCTGTTTTTT.

The V and J genes are TRBV6-5 and TRBJ1-5; D not certain. With 4 bases removed from V and 4 bases from J, the gap between germline ends came to 8 bases. Germline V lookup: CDR1 MNHEY, CDR2 SVGAGI. The CDR3 totals 13 residues. The CDR3 region is CASSSGSNQPQHF. In DNA form, the CDR3 reads TGTGCCAGCAGTTCCGGGTCGAATCAGCCCCAGCATTTT.

CDR3 loop: CASSVRTGTSGGAYEQYF. The CDR3 DNA reads TGTGCCAGCAGTGTTCGGACCGGGACTAGCGGGGGGGCGTACGAGCAGTACTTC. The chain couples TRBV2 to TRBJ2-7; 16 bases fit TRBD2. This CDR3 has 18 residues. V shed 4 bases and J 4 bases; nucleotides not matched to a gene: 10. Germline V CDR1 and CDR2: SNHLY, FYNNEI.

The chain carries TRBV5-1 and TRBJ2-3; no reliable D call. This CDR3 comprises 14 residues. V lost 2 bases, J lost 0 bases, and 7 bases lay in between. Germline-derived CDR1 and CDR2 are SGHRS and YFSETQ. CDR3 protein: CASSFQESTDTQYF. CDR3 sequence (DNA): TGCGCCAGCAGCTTCCAGGAAAGCACAGATACGCAGTATTTT.

The rearrangement joins TRBV11-2 to TRBJ2-5, with unresolved D. The CDR3 contains 12 residues. CDR1 is SGHAT and CDR2 is FQNNGV in the germline V gene. V dropped 4 bases and J dropped 4 bases, with 7 bases sitting between them. CDR3 in DNA: TGTGCCAGCAGCTCAGGTGGAGAGACCCAGTACTTC. Amino acid sequence: CASSSGGETQYF.

The V gene is TRBV29-1, the J gene TRBJ2-5; perhaps TRBD1 as D (7 bases). Trimming left V 2 bases short and J 5 bases short, with 18 bases between. CDR1 is SQVTM and CDR2 is ANQGSEA in the germline V gene. CDR3 length equals 15 residues. The CDR3 spells CSVESPQGGRETQYF. In DNA form, the CDR3 reads TGCAGCGTTGAATCTCCCCAGGGGGGACGGGAGACCCAGTACTTC.

This chain links TRBV7-3 with TRBJ2-7; 8 bases are a match to TRBD2. With V trimmed by 1 base and J by 2 bases, 7 bases remained unmatched. This CDR3 spans 16 amino acids. CDR1 and CDR2 from the germline V gene are SGHTA and FQGTGA. The CDR3 loop reads CASSLKGGTRTYEQYF. In nucleotides, the CDR3 is TGTGCCAGCAGCTTAAAGGGGGGGACTAGAACCTACGAGCAGTACTTC. Full variable domain (missing parts from reference TRBV7-3 and TRBJ2-7): GAGVSQTPSNKVTEKGKYVELRCDPISGHTALYWYRQSLGQGPEFLIYFQGTGAADDSGLPNDRFFAVRPEGSVSTLKIQRTERGDSAVYLCASSLKGGTRTYEQYFGPGTRLTVT.

The J gene is TRBJ2-5, the V gene TRBV5-5; 7 nucleotides align to TRBD2. Per germline, CDR1 SGHKS and CDR2 YYEKEE (reference sequence). The CDR3 length is 14 residues. The junction had 8 bases not matched to a gene; V was cut back by 3 bases and J by 6 bases. As DNA, the CDR3 is TGTGCCAGCAGCTCTAGCGGTAGTACCCAGACCCAGTACTTC. Translating it yields CASSSSGSTQTQYF. The variable domain in full, with the rest retrieved from reference TRBV5-5 and TRBJ2-5, is DAGVTQSPTHLIKTRGQQVTLRCSPISGHKSVSWYQQVLGQGPQFIFQYYEKEERGRGNFPDRFSARQFPNYSSELNVNALLLGDSALYLCASSSSGSTQTQYFGPGTRLLVL.

This clone was observed a handful of times. V gene TRBV28 combines with J gene TRBJ1-2, with no clear D. Germline values: CDR1 MDHEN, CDR2 SYDVKM. V lost 2 bases, J lost 2 bases, and 9 bases lay in between. The length of the CDR3 is 14 residues. CDR3 sequence (DNA): TGTGCCAGCAGTTTAAAGGTCGGAAACTATGGCTACACCTTC. Translated, it gives CASSLKVGNYGYTF.

The chain employs TRBV7-3 and TRBJ1-1, with 9 bases lining up with TRBD1. CDR1 is SGHTA and CDR2 is FQGTGA in the germline V gene. The CDR3 has 14 amino acids. V lost 4 bases to trimming and J lost 3 bases; unmatched junction nucleotides: 3. DNA for the CDR3: TGTGCCAGCAGCTACAGGGGGCAGGACACTGAAGCTTTCTTT. It is translated as CASSYRGQDTEAFF.

The V and J genes are TRBV11-2 and TRBJ1-1, with D unresolved. The CDR3 totals 12 residues. Germline V gives CDR1 SGHAT, CDR2 FQNNGV. Between the trimmed V and J ends, which lost 1 base and 4 bases, there was a span of 4 bases. The CDR3 DNA reads as TGTGCCAGCAGCTTAGGCGTCACTGAAGCTTTCTTT. Its protein is CASSLGVTEAFF.

The chain has TRBV6-5 and TRBJ2-2; D unclear. The germline gives CDR1 MNHEY, CDR2 SVGAGI. This CDR3 region has 13 residues. The V end lost 7 bases, the J end lost 5 bases, and 11 bases lay between the germline ends. This CDR3 is CASNRGLTGELFF. CDR3 DNA: TGTGCCAGCAACCGAGGATTAACCGGGGAGCTGTTTTTT.

The V and J genes are TRBV19 and TRBJ1-3; 8 positions match TRBD1. The germline gives CDR1 LNHDA, CDR2 SQIVND (reference sequence). The CDR3 sequence is 14 residues long. V trimming: 6 bases; J trimming: 4 bases; junction bases outside the gene matches: 5. CDR3 loop: CASRGTGLGNTIYF. The CDR3 DNA is TGTGCCAGTAGGGGGACAGGCTTAGGAAACACCATATATTTT. Complete variable domain (other parts from reference TRBV19 and TRBJ1-3): DGGITQSPKYLFRKEGQNVTLSCEQNLNHDAMYWYRQDPGQGLRLIYYSQIVNDFQKGDIAEGYSVSREKKESFPLTVTSAQKNPTAFYLCASRGTGLGNTIYFGEGSWLTVV.